This TCR beta chain appears in the sequencing data of a study of blood T cell repertoires in COVID-19. The germline V gene encodes CDR1 KGHSH and CDR2 LQKENI. The trim removed 4 bases at V and 6 bases at J, leaving 6 bases unmatched. The CDR3 is 13 residues long. TCRdb keeps only in-frame clones here, not all; method: immunoSEQ multiplex PCR. The sample lists 170,000 or so clones, 88% occurring once. Researchers sorted participants into cohorts using their self-reported clinical history. The chain combines TRBV18 with TRBJ2-7; 7 bases are shared with TRBD2. The sequencing sample was made of PBMCs or T cells enriched from blood (not recorded which). The sequence was collected from a woman aged 45-60 years who had recovered from COVID-19. This CDR3 is CASSQGLEREQYF. CDR3 nucleotides: TGTGCCAGCTCACAAGGACTAGAGCGCGAGCAGTACTTC.